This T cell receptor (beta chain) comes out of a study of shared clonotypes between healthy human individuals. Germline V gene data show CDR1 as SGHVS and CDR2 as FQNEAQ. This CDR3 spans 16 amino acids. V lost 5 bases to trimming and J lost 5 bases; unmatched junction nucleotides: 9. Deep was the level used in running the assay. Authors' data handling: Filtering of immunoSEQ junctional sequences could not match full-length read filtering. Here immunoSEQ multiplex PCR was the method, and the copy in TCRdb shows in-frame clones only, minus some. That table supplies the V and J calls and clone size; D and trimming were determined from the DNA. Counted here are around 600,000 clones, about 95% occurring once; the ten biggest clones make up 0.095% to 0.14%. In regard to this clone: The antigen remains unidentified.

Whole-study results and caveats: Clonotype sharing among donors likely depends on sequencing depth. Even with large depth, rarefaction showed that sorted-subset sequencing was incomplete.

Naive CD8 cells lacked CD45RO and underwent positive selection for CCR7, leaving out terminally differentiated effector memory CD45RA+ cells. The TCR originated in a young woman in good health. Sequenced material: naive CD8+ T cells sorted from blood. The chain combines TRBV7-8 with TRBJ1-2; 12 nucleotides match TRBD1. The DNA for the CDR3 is TGTGCCAGCAGCCAACTACCGGGACAGGGGGCGTATGGCTACACCTTC. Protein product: CASSQLPGQGAYGYTF.